Presented here are 21 T cell receptor beta chains from one specimen sequenced in a study of shared clonotypes between healthy human individuals. TCRdb's copy holds only in-frame clones and misses some; the assay was immunoSEQ multiplex PCR. Here the sample spans a few million clones, 85% to 95% being singletons. The sample was naive CD4+ T cells from PBMCs. The subset: CD45RA+ positively selected. The receptors were gathered from a man younger than 35 in good health. Some clones in this sample may be carry-over from other donors' samples.

This chain connects TRBV6-6 to TRBJ2-1; D remains ambiguous. V was trimmed by 6 bases and J by 6 bases, leaving 15 bases between them. This CDR3 is built from 14 residues. From germline, CDR1 is MNHNY and CDR2 SVGAGI (reference sequence). CDR3 nucleotides: TGTGCCAGCAGCCCCGGCACATGGGGCAATGAGCAGTTCTTC. Translating gives CASSPGTWGNEQFF.

The V and J genes are TRBV30 and TRBJ1-2; D unclear. V lost 0 bases, J lost 4 bases, and 12 bases lay in between. The CDR3 sequence is 14 residues long. Germline CDR1 is GTSNPN and CDR2 is SVGIG (reference sequence). The DNA for the CDR3 is TGTGCCTGGAGTGTACTGGGCATGTTCTATGGCTACACCTTC. Amino acid sequence: CAWSVLGMFYGYTF.

The J gene is TRBJ1-5, the V gene TRBV30; TRBD1 might be the D (5 bases). With 2 bases removed from V and 5 bases from J, the gap between germline ends came to 10 bases. This CDR3 region has 13 residues. Germline assignment: CDR1 GTSNPN and CDR2 SVGIG (reference sequence). CDR3 sequence: CAWSWAGYQPQHF. In nucleotides, the CDR3 is TGTGCCTGGAGTTGGGCAGGGTATCAGCCCCAGCATTTT.

This clone was recorded once. This sequence joins TRBV27 and TRBJ2-2, with TRBD2 matching 7 bases. CDR3 size: 13 residues. Germline CDR1 is MNHEY and CDR2 is SMNVEV (reference sequence). Germline trimming cut 7 bases from V and 3 bases from J; bases unmatched to any gene: 2. DNA for the CDR3: TGTGCCAGCATGGCGGGAGACACCGGGGAGCTGTTTTTT. Protein: CASMAGDTGELFF.

V gene TRBV28 combines with J gene TRBJ1-5, with 8 bases aligning to TRBD1. The CDR3 has 13 residues. Looked up from germline, CDR1 is MDHEN and CDR2 is SYDVKM. V shed 4 bases and J 7 bases; nucleotides not matched to a gene: 3. DNA of the CDR3: TGTGCCAGCAGTTGGACAGGGTACCAGCCCCAGCATTTT. Translated: CASSWTGYQPQHF.

The CDR3 nucleotides are TGCAGCGTTGAATTCTGGAACTATGGCTACACCTTC. Its protein is CSVEFWNYGYTF. The V call is TRBV29-1, the J call TRBJ1-2; D remains ambiguous. Germline-derived CDR1 and CDR2 are SQVTM and ANQGSEA. V gave up 2 bases and J gave up 2 bases, with 6 bases separating them. The CDR3 is 12 residues long.

This clone showed up just once. The identical CDR3 is also encoded by other nucleotide sequences in the sample. V and J are TRBV5-1 and TRBJ2-7; the match to TRBD2 covers 9 bases. Germline assignment: CDR1 SGHRS and CDR2 YFSETQ. The ends lost 5 bases at V and 2 bases at J; junction bases unmatched: 5. The CDR3 extends over 14 amino acids. CDR3 in DNA: TGCGCCAGCAGAAGCCTAGCGGGGACCTACGAGCAGTACTTC. Amino acid sequence: CASRSLAGTYEQYF.

J is TRBJ2-7 and V is TRBV28, with D tentatively TRBD2 (6 bases). Germline V gene lookup returns CDR1 MDHEN and CDR2 SYDVKM. The CDR3 totals 14 residues. Trimming took off 6 bases at V and 2 bases at J, with 14 bases between the two ends. CDR3 nucleotides: TGTGCCAGCAGGCCTGGGGGGATAACCTACGAGCAGTACTTC. Translated, it gives CASRPGGITYEQYF.

As to this clone: The identical CDR3 is also encoded by other nucleotide sequences in the sample. The chain uses TRBV5-4 and TRBJ2-7, with unresolved D. V shed 0 bases and J shed 0 bases, with 10 bases lying between them. The length of the CDR3 is 15 residues. Looked up from germline, CDR1 is SGHNT and CDR2 is YYREEE (reference sequence). The CDR3 sequence: CASSLGGSLSYEQYF. For the CDR3, the DNA is TGTGCCAGCAGCTTGGGTGGCAGCCTCTCCTACGAGCAGTACTTC.

This sequence joins TRBV14 and TRBJ2-5; no firm D call. The V gene's germline CDR1 is SGHDN and CDR2 FVKESK. V lost 1 base and J lost 7, with 10 bases in between. This CDR3 has 13 amino acids. CDR3 nucleotides: TGTGCCAGCAGCCAAGTCCTACACGGGACCCAGTACTTC. Its translation: CASSQVLHGTQYF. The variable domain in full, completed from reference TRBV14 and TRBJ2-5, reads EAGVTQFPSHSVIEKGQTVTLRCDPISGHDNLYWYRRVMGKEIKFLLHFVKESKQDESGMPNNRFLAERTGGTYSTLKVQPAELEDSGVYFCASSQVLHGTQYFGPGTRLLVL.

The chain has TRBV11-3 and TRBJ2-2; 9 nucleotides line up with TRBD1. CDR1 and CDR2 (germline): SGHNT, YENEEA. Trimming removed 5 bases from V and 6 bases from J; junction bases left unmatched: 13. This CDR3 has 17 residues. The CDR3 loop reads CASSPVRTGDRPGELFF. The DNA for the CDR3 is TGTGCCAGCAGCCCCGTCAGGACAGGGGATCGACCCGGGGAGCTGTTTTTT.

This chain connects TRBV11-2 to TRBJ2-2; D unresolved. V lost 1 base and J 4 bases, leaving 4 bases between the germline ends. CDR3 length: 13 amino acids. Looked up from germline, CDR1 is SGHAT and CDR2 is FQNNGV. Here the CDR3 DNA reads TGTGCCAGCAGCTTAGTAGTCACCGGGGAGCTGTTTTTT. Its protein is CASSLVVTGELFF.

The rearrangement uses TRBV28 and TRBJ2-4; D gene ambiguous. Germline V gives CDR1 MDHEN, CDR2 SYDVKM. The CDR3 runs to 13 residues. Trimming removed 4 bases from V and 0 bases from J, with 4 bases in between. The CDR3 sequence: CASSSLAKNIQYF. The DNA of the CDR3 is TGTGCCAGCAGTTCTTTAGCCAAAAACATTCAGTACTTC.

The V call is TRBV9, the J call TRBJ2-3; the D is unclear. Germline values: CDR1 SGDLS, CDR2 YYNGEE. V lost 1 base and J 0 bases, leaving 12 bases between the germline ends. This CDR3 has 16 residues. CDR3 region: CASSVIPKTSTDTQYF. Here the CDR3 DNA reads TGTGCCAGCAGCGTAATACCCAAAACCAGCACAGATACGCAGTATTTT.

This chain uses TRBV27 with TRBJ2-7; 7 bases align to TRBD1. Unmatched junction bases numbered 4, after V lost 5 bases and J lost 0 bases. The CDR3 has 14 residues. Per the germline V gene, CDR1 is MNHEY and CDR2 is SMNVEV (reference sequence). The CDR3 spells CASSQGQVSYEQYF. CDR3 bases: TGTGCCAGCAGTCAAGGACAGGTCTCCTACGAGCAGTACTTC.

The chain has TRBV18 and TRBJ1-2; TRBD1 matches 10 bases. The CDR3 sequence is 16 residues long. The germline V gene encodes CDR1 KGHSH and CDR2 LQKENI. J was trimmed by 1 base and V by 2 bases; bases with no gene match: 4. The CDR3 region is CASSPTGTGVNYGYTF. CDR3 sequence (DNA): TGTGCCAGCTCACCAACCGGGACAGGGGTTAACTATGGCTACACCTTC.

This sequence joins TRBV6-6 and TRBJ1-5; D remains ambiguous. This CDR3 is 12 amino acids long. Germline values: CDR1 MNHNY, CDR2 SVGAGI (reference sequence). V shed 3 bases and J shed 5 bases, with 5 bases lying between them. The CDR3 here is CASSYKDQPQHF. The CDR3 bases are TGTGCCAGCAGTTATAAAGATCAGCCCCAGCATTTT.

The chain combines TRBV6-1 with TRBJ1-4; tentative D call: TRBD1 (6 bases). V lost 7 bases and J lost 4, with 16 bases in between. Germline values: CDR1 MNHNS, CDR2 SASEGT. The CDR3 runs 15 residues. CDR3: CASNGGRPLNEKLFF. CDR3 DNA sequence: TGTGCCAGCAACGGGGGGCGACCCCTTAATGAAAAACTGTTTTTT.

This rearrangement joins TRBV6-1 to TRBJ1-1; D unresolved. Germline CDR1 is MNHNS and CDR2 is SASEGT. CDR3 length: 14 amino acids. Between the trimmed V and J ends, which lost 2 bases and 4 bases, there was a span of 11 bases. CDR3 nucleotide sequence: TGTGCCAGCAGTGAAATCTTAGGATCCACTGAAGCTTTCTTT. This translates into CASSEILGSTEAFF.

The chain uses TRBV4-2 and TRBJ2-5; 8 bases line up with TRBD2. Germline CDR1 is LGHNA and CDR2 is YNFKEQ. V lost 7 bases to trimming and J lost 3 bases; unmatched junction nucleotides: 13. This CDR3 is 16 amino acids long. DNA of the CDR3: TGTGCCAGCACCGGAATTAGCGGGATTGGTGAAGAGACCCAGTACTTC. Encoded protein: CASTGISGIGEETQYF.

The rearrangement links TRBV29-1 to TRBJ1-6, with D possibly TRBD1 on 6 matching bases. The ends were cut back, 6 bases at V and 10 bases at J, with 19 bases in the middle. Germline CDR1 SQVTM, CDR2 ANQGSEA. This CDR3 has 14 amino acids. The CDR3 coding sequence is TGCAGCGTCCGAATACAGGGTATAGAGTCACCCCTCCACTTT. Its translation is CSVRIQGIESPLHF.